A selection of T cell receptor beta chains follows, all from one sample in a study of blood T cell repertoires in COVID-19. Some clones are missing from TCRdb's copy, which holds only in-frame ones; the method was immunoSEQ multiplex PCR. Of around 200,000 clones in the sample, approximately 85% were seen once. Input material: peripheral blood. The receptors shown here come from a human donor with active or convalescent COVID-19. The donor label of this sample is uncertain. CDR3s include the opening cysteine and the closing phenylalanine or tryptophan. D genes are given only for firm matches. Rows may omit the clone size; those that give it use once, few, many or a size class.

CDR3 | DNA | V | size | J | D
CASSLRGRTNEKLFF | TGTGCCAGCAGCCTAAGGGGTCGTACTAATGAAAAACTGTTTTTT | TRBV5-6 | few | TRBJ1-4 | NA
CASSPAWTSGSWNTQYF | TGTGCCAGCTCACCTGCATGGACTAGCGGGAGTTGGAATACGCAGTATTTT | TRBV18 | NA | TRBJ2-3 | TRBD2
CASSTGGQGSSEQYF | TGTGCCAGCAGCACCGGGGGACAGGGGAGTAGCGAGCAGTACTTC | TRBV9 | NA | TRBJ2-7 | TRBD1
CASSPYRAQETQYF | TGTGCCAGCAGTCCGTACAGGGCCCAAGAGACCCAGTACTTC | TRBV28 | NA | TRBJ2-5 | NA
CASRKSRQGTGYPAYNEQFF | TGTGCCAGCAGAAAATCGCGCCAGGGGACGGGATACCCCGCGTACAATGAGCAGTTCTTC | TRBV28 | few | TRBJ2-1 | NA
CASSPSGGMDTGELFF | TGTGCCAGCAGCCCCAGCGGGGGGATGGACACCGGGGAGCTGTTTTTT | TRBV7-3 | many | TRBJ2-2 | TRBD2
CASSQGTGGNTGELFF | TGTGCCAGCAGCCAAGGGACCGGGGGGAACACCGGGGAGCTGTTTTTT | TRBV3-1/TRBV3-2 | few | TRBJ2-2 | NA
CASSLPSGRASGELFF | TGTGCCAGCAGCCTCCCCTCCGGGAGGGCGTCCGGGGAGCTGTTTTTT | TRBV7-6 | NA | TRBJ2-2 | TRBD2
CASSLKREGLRTTQYF | TGTGCCAGCAGTTTAAAACGGGAGGGCCTACGTACGACCCAGTACTTC | TRBV27 | NA | TRBJ2-5 | TRBD2
CATSDLTGESHNEQFF | TGTGCCACCAGTGATTTGACGGGAGAGTCCCACAATGAGCAGTTCTTC | TRBV24-1 | NA | TRBJ2-1 | NA
CASSLTSPGVADTQYF | TGCGCCAGCAGCCTGACTAGCCCCGGAGTAGCAGATACGCAGTATTTT | TRBV4-1 | NA | TRBJ2-3 | TRBD2
CASSLGQGNYGYTF | TGTGCCAGCAGCCTGGGGCAGGGTAACTATGGCTACACCTTC | TRBV11-2 | NA | TRBJ1-2 | NA
CASTLAGGRTGELFF | TGTGCCAGCACCCTAGCGGGAGGGCGTACCGGGGAGCTGTTTTTT | TRBV7-2 | NA | TRBJ2-2 | TRBD2
CASSPLGGQGYHEQYF | TGTGCCAGCAGCCCCCTCGGGGGACAGGGGTACCACGAGCAGTACTTC | TRBV7-3 | NA | TRBJ2-7 | TRBD1
CASKSSNYGYTF | TGTGCCAGCAAATCGTCTAACTATGGCTACACCTTC | TRBV28 | NA | TRBJ1-2 | NA
CSASLGLAGGNTGELFF | TGCAGTGCTAGTCTGGGACTAGCGGGGGGGAACACCGGGGAGCTGTTTTTT | TRBV20-1 | NA | TRBJ2-2 | TRBD2
CASSKTLTYEQYF | TGTGCCAGCAGCAAGACATTGACCTACGAGCAGTACTTC | TRBV6-5 | NA | TRBJ2-7 | NA
CASTPVVDRLNTGELFF | TGTGCCAGCACCCCCGTGGTGGACAGACTGAACACCGGGGAGCTGTTTTTT | TRBV27 | NA | TRBJ2-2 | NA
CASSYRGRDGTEAFF | TGTGCCAGCAGTTACAGGGGGCGGGATGGGACTGAAGCTTTCTTT | TRBV6-5 | NA | TRBJ1-1 | TRBD1
CASSVGQGGSYGYTF | TGTGCCAGCAGCGTGGGACAGGGGGGTTCCTATGGCTACACCTTC | TRBV2 | NA | TRBJ1-2 | TRBD1
CASSPQTSGIYRTQYF | TGCGCCAGCAGCCCGCAGACTAGCGGGATATATAGGACCCAGTACTTC | TRBV5-1 | NA | TRBJ2-5 | TRBD2
CASSQYRGGTTQYF | TGTGCCAGCAGCCAATACAGGGGCGGGACGACCCAGTACTTC | TRBV14 | NA | TRBJ2-5 | NA
CASLSGGADEQYF | TGTGCCTCCCTCAGCGGGGGGGCGGACGAGCAGTACTTC | TRBV6-5 | NA | TRBJ2-7 | TRBD2
CASTPLGGGYGYTF | TGTGCCAGCACCCCCTTAGGGGGGGGCTATGGCTACACCTTC | TRBV28 | NA | TRBJ1-2 | NA
CASKGAGIGNSPLHF | TGTGCCAGCAAAGGGGCGGGGATTGGGAATTCACCCCTCCACTTT | TRBV3-1/TRBV3-2 | NA | TRBJ1-6 | NA
CASSPDGGQLEGWNGYTF | TGCGCCAGCAGCCCCGATGGGGGACAGCTGGAAGGTTGGAATGGCTACACCTTC | TRBV5-1 | NA | TRBJ1-2 | TRBD1
CASNPAASGYNEQFF | TGTGCCAGCAACCCGGCGGCTAGCGGCTACAATGAGCAGTTCTTC | TRBV13 | NA | TRBJ2-1 | TRBD2
CASSATSGGANEQFF | TGTGCCAGCAGCGCTACTAGCGGGGGGGCCAATGAGCAGTTCTTC | TRBV5-5 | few | TRBJ2-1 | TRBD2
CASSGQEGSYNEQFF | TGTGCCAGCAGCGGACAGGAAGGTTCCTACAATGAGCAGTTCTTC | TRBV7-9 | NA | TRBJ2-1 | TRBD1
CASRSEETQYF | TGTGCCAGCAGATCCGAAGAGACCCAGTACTTC | TRBV7-9 | NA | TRBJ2-5 | NA
CASSQDSSRGWGGSTTNEKLFF | TGCGCCAGCAGCCAAGATTCGTCCAGAGGGTGGGGGGGTTCGACAACTAATGAAAAACTGTTTTTT | TRBV4-1 | NA | TRBJ1-4 | NA
CASIPSRRTGNSYEQYF | TGTGCCAGCATCCCCTCTAGAAGGACGGGAAATTCCTACGAGCAGTACTTC | TRBV28 | NA | TRBJ2-7 | NA
CASRPQGYEQYF | TGTGCCAGCAGACCGCAGGGGTACGAGCAGTACTTC | TRBV2 | few | TRBJ2-7 | NA
CASSWGGTSGVSSYNEQFF | TGTGCCAGCAGCTGGGGCGGGACTAGCGGGGTAAGCTCCTACAATGAGCAGTTCTTC | TRBV7-9 | NA | TRBJ2-1 | TRBD2
CAWSGLGAVSSYEQYF | TGTGCCTGGAGTGGGCTGGGAGCGGTAAGCTCCTACGAGCAGTACTTC | TRBV30 | NA | TRBJ2-7 | NA
CASSLAGRAYEQYF | TGTGCCAGCAGTCTAGCGGGAAGGGCCTACGAGCAGTACTTC | TRBV2 | NA | TRBJ2-7 | TRBD2
CASNPGNNEQFF | TGTGCCAGCAATCCCGGTAACAATGAGCAGTTCTTC | TRBV11-3 | NA | TRBJ2-1 | NA
CASSPWRISTDTQYF | TGTGCCAGCAGCCCGTGGAGGATTAGCACAGATACGCAGTATTTT | TRBV3-1/TRBV3-2 | NA | TRBJ2-3 | NA
CASTRTGYEQYF | TGTGCCAGCACTCGGACAGGCTACGAGCAGTACTTC | TRBV6-1 | NA | TRBJ2-7 | TRBD1
CASTSGLTDTQYF | TGCGCCAGCACATCAGGGCTCACAGATACGCAGTATTTT | TRBV23-1 | NA | TRBJ2-3 | NA
CASSYPIPGGVLSYEQYF | TGTGCCAGCAGTTACCCCATCCCGGGGGGGGTCCTCTCCTACGAGCAGTACTTC | TRBV6-2/TRBV6-3 | NA | TRBJ2-7 | TRBD2
CASSYQYEQYF | TGTGCCAGCAGTTATCAATACGAGCAGTACTTC | TRBV6-5 | once | TRBJ2-7 | NA
CASRTTANQPQHF | TGTGCCAGCAGGACGACTGCTAATCAGCCCCAGCATTTT | TRBV6-5 | NA | TRBJ1-5 | NA
CASGQRGAFYEQYF | TGTGCCAGCGGACAGAGGGGCGCCTTCTACGAGCAGTACTTC | TRBV27 | NA | TRBJ2-7 | NA
CASSVGAVSNEKLFF | TGTGCCAGCAGCGTAGGGGCAGTATCAAATGAAAAACTGTTTTTT | TRBV9 | NA | TRBJ1-4 | NA
CASIRTGNRYTF | TGTGCCAGCATCCGTACAGGGAATCGCTACACCTTC | TRBV5-6 | few | TRBJ1-2 | NA